These 8 T cell receptor beta chains share one sample of origin, sequenced in a study of type 1 regulatory T cells. From the reads, TCRdb called clonotypes with MiXCR, one entry per CDR3 protein. This sample has about 23,000 distinct CDR3 sequences; around half occur once, and the top ten carry 4.8%. These receptors have no known antigen. The sequencing sample was made of cultured T cells, either the whole culture or a sorted T cell fraction (not recorded which). The receptors stem from a human donor in good health.

About this clonotype itself: An end of the junction differs from the germline gene, which may be a read error. This chain joins TRBV3-1 and TRBJ1-5, with D unclear. The CDR3 has 14 amino acids. Germline CDR1 and CDR2: LGHDT and YNNKEL (reference sequence). In DNA form, the CDR3 reads TGTGCCAGCAGCCTTCGTGGAGCGCATCAGCTCCAGCATTTT. It yields the protein CASSLRGAHQLQHF.

In this sample, this clonotype turned up a few times. The chain recombines TRBV12-3 or TRBV12-4 with TRBJ2-6; D is unresolved. The CDR3 sequence is 15 residues long. V dropped 3 bases and J dropped 2 bases, with 8 bases sitting between them. CDR3 sequence reads: CASSFGSAGANVLTF. The CDR3 DNA is TGTGCCAGCAGTTTTGGTTCAGCTGGGGCCAACGTCCTGACTTTC.

The chain uses TRBV7-2 and TRBJ2-3; TRBD2 matches 8 bases. The V gene's germline CDR1 is SGHTA and CDR2 FQGNSA. The CDR3 extends over 14 amino acids. V trimming: 1 base; J trimming: 5 bases; junction bases outside the gene matches: 2. The CDR3 sequence is CASSLGLAGDTQYF. The CDR3, as DNA: TGTGCCAGCAGCTTAGGTCTAGCGGGAGATACGCAGTATTTT.

V and J are TRBV18 and TRBJ2-3; 7 bases map to TRBD1. This CDR3 has 15 residues. Germline V gives CDR1 KGHSH, CDR2 LQKENI. The V segment lost 6 bases and the J segment 8 bases; nucleotides outside the gene matches: 14. CDR3 sequence reads: CASSPLSGTEGTQYF. The CDR3 DNA reads TGTGCCAGCTCTCCTTTATCCGGGACAGAGGGTACGCAGTATTTT.

V is TRBV20-1 and J is TRBJ2-5; 9 bases line up with TRBD2. After removal of 0 bases from V and 0 bases from J, the junction contained 5 bases not matched to a gene. Germline lookup yields CDR1 DFQATT and CDR2 SNEGSKA (reference sequence). The CDR3 has 16 residues. CDR3 DNA sequence: TGCAGTGCTAGAGATCTGGCGGGGGGGTACCAAGAGACCCAGTACTTC. Residues: CSARDLAGGYQETQYF.

V is TRBV7-9 and J is TRBJ2-3, with 10 nucleotides matching TRBD1. The CDR3 has 15 amino acids. The junction had 7 bases not matched to a gene; V was cut back by 6 bases and J by 4 bases. Germline CDR1 is SEHNR and CDR2 is FQNEAQ (reference sequence). CDR3 sequence reads: CASRADRGKSDTQYF. CDR3 DNA: TGTGCCAGCAGGGCGGACAGGGGGAAATCAGATACGCAGTATTTT.

The chain uses TRBV20-1 and TRBJ2-3, with D perhaps being TRBD1 or TRBD2 (5 bases each). V was pared by 3 bases and J by 0 bases, with 13 bases between. The germline V gene encodes CDR1 DFQATT and CDR2 SNEGSKA (reference sequence). The CDR3 contains 15 residues. This chain's CDR3 is CSASLGAYSTDTQYF. In DNA form, the CDR3 reads TGCAGTGCTAGTCTCGGGGCCTATAGCACAGATACGCAGTATTTT.

This clonotype counts as medium-sized. The chain couples TRBV20-1 to TRBJ2-5; D is unresolved. The length of the CDR3 is 14 residues. Trimming pared 5 bases from V and 2 bases from J, leaving 15 bases between. Germline values: CDR1 DFQATT, CDR2 SNEGSKA (reference sequence). CDR3 protein: CSAFGVNRQETQYF. CDR3 nucleotide sequence: TGCAGTGCTTTTGGGGTCAACAGACAAGAGACCCAGTACTTC.